This TCR beta chain derives from a study of CD8 T cells in ankylosing spondylitis. The study, taken as a whole, reports: Disease-linked clones were CD8+ and relatively rare in peripheral blood. Earlier authors reported some of these motif variants in reactive arthritis synovial fluid and blood. What appeared characteristic of ankylosing spondylitis blood was a TCR beta motif of fewer than ten highly homologous variants. The clones that were linked to disease were reported to be significantly enriched in matched synovial fluid samples from ankylosing spondylitis patients.

One entry per CDR3 protein, called by TCRdb with MiXCR from the 5' RACE reads. Of around 490,000 distinct CDR3 sequences in the sample, over 4% were seen once. Ten or more counts support this clonotype. The target antigen is unknown. V dropped 2 bases and J dropped 5 bases, with 12 bases sitting between them. CDR1 MGHRA and CDR2 YSYEKL come from the germline V gene. The length of the CDR3 is 14 residues. This chain joins TRBV4-1 and TRBJ1-1; D is ambiguous. The receptor was derived from a male donor with ankylosing spondylitis. The sequencing input was blood, either unsorted or a sorted T cell fraction (not recorded which). CDR3 region: CASSQQPDGTEAFF. For the CDR3, the DNA is TGCGCCAGCAGCCAACAACCGGACGGGACTGAAGCTTTCTTT.